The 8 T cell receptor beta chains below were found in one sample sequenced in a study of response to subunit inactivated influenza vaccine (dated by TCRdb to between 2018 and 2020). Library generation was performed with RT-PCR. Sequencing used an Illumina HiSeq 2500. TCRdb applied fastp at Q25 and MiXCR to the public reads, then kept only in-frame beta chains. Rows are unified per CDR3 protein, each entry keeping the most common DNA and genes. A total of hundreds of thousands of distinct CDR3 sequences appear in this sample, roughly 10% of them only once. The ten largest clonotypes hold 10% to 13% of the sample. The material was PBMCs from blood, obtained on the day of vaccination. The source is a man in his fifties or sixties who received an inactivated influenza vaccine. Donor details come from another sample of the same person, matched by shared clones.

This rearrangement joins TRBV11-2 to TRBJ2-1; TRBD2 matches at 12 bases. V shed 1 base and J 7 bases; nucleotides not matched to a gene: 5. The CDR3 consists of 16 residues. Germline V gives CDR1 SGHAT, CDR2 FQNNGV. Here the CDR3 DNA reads TGTGCCAGCAGCTTAGCTTGGACTAGCGGGACGAATGAGCAGTTCTTC. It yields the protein CASSLAWTSGTNEQFF.

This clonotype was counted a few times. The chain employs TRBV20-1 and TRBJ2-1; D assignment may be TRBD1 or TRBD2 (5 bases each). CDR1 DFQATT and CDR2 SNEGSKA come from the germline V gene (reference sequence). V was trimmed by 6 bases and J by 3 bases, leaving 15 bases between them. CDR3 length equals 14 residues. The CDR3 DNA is TGCAGTGCATGGACTCGGACAAGCTACAATGAGCAGTTCTTC. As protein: CSAWTRTSYNEQFF.

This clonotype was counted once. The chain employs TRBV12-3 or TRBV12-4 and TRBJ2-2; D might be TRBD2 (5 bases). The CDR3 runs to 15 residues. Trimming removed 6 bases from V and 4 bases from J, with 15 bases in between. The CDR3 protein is CASSLHRRGTGELFF. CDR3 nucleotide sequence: TGTGCCAGCAGCCTCCATAGACGGGGCACCGGGGAGCTGTTTTTT.

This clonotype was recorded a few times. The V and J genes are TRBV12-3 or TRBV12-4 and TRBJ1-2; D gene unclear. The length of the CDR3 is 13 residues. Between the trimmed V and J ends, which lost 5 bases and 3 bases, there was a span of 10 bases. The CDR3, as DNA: TGTGCCAGCAGTCCAAGTCCTGACTATGGCTACACCTTC. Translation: CASSPSPDYGYTF.

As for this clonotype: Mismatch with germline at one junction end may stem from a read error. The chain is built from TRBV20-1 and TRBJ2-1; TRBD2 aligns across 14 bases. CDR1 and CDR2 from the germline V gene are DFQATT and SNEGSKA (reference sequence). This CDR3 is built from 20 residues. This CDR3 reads CCASPPPGLAGGIYGNEQFF. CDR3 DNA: TGCTGTGCTAGTCCTCCTCCTGGACTAGCGGGGGGAATTTATGGAAATGAGCAGTTCTTC.

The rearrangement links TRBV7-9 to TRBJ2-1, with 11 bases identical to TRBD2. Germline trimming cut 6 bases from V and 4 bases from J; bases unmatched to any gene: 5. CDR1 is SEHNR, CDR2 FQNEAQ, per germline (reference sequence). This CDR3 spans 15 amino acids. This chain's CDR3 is CASSLSGGDYNEQFF. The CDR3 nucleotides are TGTGCCAGCAGTCTTAGCGGGGGGGATTACAATGAGCAGTTCTTC.

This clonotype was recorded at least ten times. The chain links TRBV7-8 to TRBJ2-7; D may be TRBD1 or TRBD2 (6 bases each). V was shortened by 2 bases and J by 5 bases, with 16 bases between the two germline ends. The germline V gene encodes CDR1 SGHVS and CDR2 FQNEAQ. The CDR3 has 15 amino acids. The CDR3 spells CASSLINLEGDEQYF. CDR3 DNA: TGTGCCAGCAGCTTAATAAATCTGGAGGGGGACGAGCAGTACTTC.

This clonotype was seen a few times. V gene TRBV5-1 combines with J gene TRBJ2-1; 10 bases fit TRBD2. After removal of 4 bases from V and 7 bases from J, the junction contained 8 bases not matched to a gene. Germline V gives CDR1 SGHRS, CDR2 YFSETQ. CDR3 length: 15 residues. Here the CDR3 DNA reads TGCGCCAGCAGCAAGCCTAGCGGGAGTTCGAATGAGCAGTTCTTC. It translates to CASSKPSGSSNEQFF.